The sequence of this TCR beta chain was determined in a study of blood T cell repertoires in COVID-19. Looking at the study overall: Acute and convalescent COVID-19 specimens originated in the United States, Italy and Spain. In each case, the material was cDNA or gDNA derived from T cells, B-cell-depleted T cells, or PBMCs.

Per the study methods: Reference gene primer amplification in the assay estimated nucleated cell counts. Sequencing was performed with immunoSEQ multiplex PCR; in TCRdb, only in-frame clones are kept and a portion is missing. The V and J calls and clone size come from that table; D and trimming were worked out from the DNA. The table shows 240,000 or so clones, with over 75% occurring only once. What was sequenced was peripheral blood. The TCR comes from a man younger than 40 who had recovered from COVID-19.

The CDR3 DNA is TGCGCCAGCAGCCGGGACCTCGCCGGGGGTCTGTTTTTT. Translated, it gives CASSRDLAGGLFF. The chain uses TRBV10-1 and TRBJ1-4, with D perhaps matching TRBD1 (5 bases). The CDR3 sequence is 13 residues long. V lost 6 bases and J 14 bases, leaving 19 bases between the germline ends. The germline gives CDR1 WNHNN, CDR2 SYGVQD (reference sequence).